Listed below are T cell receptor beta chains from one sample, sequenced in a study of graft-versus-host responses after intestinal transplantation. These receptors have no identified antigens. Assay used: immunoSEQ multiplex PCR; TCRdb lists only in-frame clones, some missing. The sample holds roughly 100,000 clones, about 90% seen once. This specimen consisted of unstimulated CD4+ T cells sorted from spleen or lymph node cells, obtained before intestinal transplant. All receptors derive from a human donor who received an intestinal transplant. CDR3s include the opening cysteine and the closing phenylalanine or tryptophan. D genes are given only for firm matches. Part of the rows lack a size; the others show once, few, many or a class for expanded clones.

size | J | V | D | CDR3 | DNA
. | TRBJ2-1 | TRBV29-1 | TRBD1 | CSLDQGARNEQFF | TGCAGCTTGGACCAGGGGGCGCGGAATGAGCAGTTCTTC
. | TRBJ2-2 | TRBV5-4 | TRBD2 | CASSLSLAGGGAGELFF | TGTGCCAGCAGCTTGTCGCTAGCGGGAGGGGGGGCCGGGGAGCTGTTTTTT
once | TRBJ1-2 | TRBV5-1 | TRBD1 | CASRLRQGGYGYTF | TGCGCCAGCAGACTCCGACAGGGAGGTTATGGCTACACCTTC
. | TRBJ2-7 | TRBV15 | . | CATSRDYLGRGYEQYF | TGTGCCACCAGCAGAGATTACTTGGGGCGGGGCTACGAGCAGTACTTC
. | TRBJ2-7 | TRBV18 | TRBD1 | CASSRDSTYEQYF | TGTGCCAGCTCTCGGGACAGCACCTACGAGCAGTACTTC
. | TRBJ1-1 | TRBV6-5 | . | CASSNLDSNTEAFF | TGTGCCAGCAGTAACCTGGATTCGAACACTGAAGCTTTCTTT
. | TRBJ1-3 | TRBV9 | TRBD1 | CASSPGQVSGNTIYF | TGTGCCAGCAGCCCCGGACAGGTCTCTGGAAACACCATATATTTT
. | TRBJ1-1 | TRBV20-1 | . | CSARIAEAFF | TGCAGTGCTAGGATAGCTGAAGCTTTCTTT
. | TRBJ1-6 | TRBV18 | TRBD1 | CASRESGTGYNSPLHF | TGTGCCAGCCGGGAATCGGGGACAGGGTATAATTCACCCCTCCACTTT
. | TRBJ2-7 | TRBV6-7 | . | CASSLPGLSYEQYF | TGTGCCAGCAGTCTACCGGGACTTTCCTACGAGCAGTACTTC
few | TRBJ2-7 | TRBV6-1 | . | CASSESQGVYEQYF | TGTGCCAGCAGTGAAAGTCAAGGGGTATACGAGCAGTACTTC
few | TRBJ2-5 | TRBV5-1 | . | CASSLSGETQYF | TGCGCCAGCAGCTTGTCGGGAGAGACCCAGTACTTC
. | TRBJ1-3 | TRBV10-3 | . | CATSGTAGNTIYF | TGTGCCACCTCCGGGACGGCTGGAAACACCATATATTTT
. | TRBJ2-1 | TRBV12-1 | . | CASSFDTSGDNEQFF | TGTGCCAGCAGCTTTGATACTAGCGGAGACAATGAGCAGTTCTTC
. | TRBJ2-7 | TRBV28 | TRBD2 | CASSSIAGGKAYEQYF | TGTGCCAGCAGTTCGATAGCGGGAGGGAAGGCCTACGAGCAGTACTTC
. | TRBJ1-3 | TRBV21-1 | . | CASSRPGTGGELHAIYF | TGTGCCAGCTCACGGCCCGGGACAGGTGGGGAACTTCACGCCATATATTTT
. | TRBJ2-3 | TRBV7-9 | TRBD2 | CASSFETSGGPNTDTQYF | TGTGCCAGCAGCTTCGAGACTAGCGGGGGGCCCAACACAGATACGCAGTATTTT
. | TRBJ1-5 | TRBV28 | TRBD1 | CASSSGTGEPHQPQHF | TGTGCCAGCTCCTCCGGGACAGGGGAACCTCATCAGCCCCAGCATTTT
. | TRBJ1-1 | TRBV2 | . | CASRRRRDTEAFF | TGTGCCAGCAGGAGGCGTAGGGACACTGAAGCTTTCTTT
. | TRBJ1-2 | TRBV4-1 | . | CASSQDPDGRRNYGYTF | TGCGCCAGCAGCCAAGACCCGGACGGGCGGAGGAACTATGGCTACACCTTC
. | TRBJ2-1 | TRBV5-6 | . | CASSLAERWANEQFF | TGTGCCAGCAGCTTGGCCGAGAGATGGGCCAATGAGCAGTTCTTC
. | TRBJ2-1 | TRBV10-3 | . | CAISESWTDWSSNEQFF | TGTGCCATCAGTGAGTCTTGGACAGACTGGTCCTCCAATGAGCAGTTCTTC
few | TRBJ1-1 | TRBV5-6 | . | CASSRVGNAEAFF | TGTGCCAGCAGCAGGGTCGGTAACGCTGAAGCTTTCTTT
. | TRBJ2-7 | TRBV30 | TRBD2 | CAWSVRGGLGQYF | TGTGCCTGGAGTGTACGCGGGGGACTGGGGCAGTACTTC
. | TRBJ1-2 | TRBV15 | . | CATSREYYGYTF | TGTGCCACCAGCAGAGAGTACTATGGCTACACCTTC
. | TRBJ2-7 | TRBV7-2 | TRBD2 | CASSLRAGDFYEQYF | TGTGCCAGCAGCTTAAGAGCGGGAGATTTCTACGAGCAGTACTTC
. | TRBJ1-4 | TRBV7-9 | TRBD1 | CASSRGQGDEKLFF | TGTGCCAGCAGCCGCGGACAGGGGGACGAAAAACTGTTTTTT
. | TRBJ2-5 | TRBV10-3 | TRBD2 | CAISASSGRQETQYF | TGTGCCATCAGCGCCTCTAGCGGGAGACAAGAGACCCAGTACTTC
. | TRBJ2-7 | TRBV5-1 | TRBD2 | CASSLKSGLDLGEQYF | TGCGCCAGCAGCTTGAAGTCTGGACTAGACCTTGGGGAGCAGTACTTC
. | TRBJ2-3 | TRBV6-5 | . | CATARLRGTDTQYF | TGTGCCACCGCAAGGTTGAGGGGCACAGATACGCAGTATTTT